This TCR beta chain was sequenced for a study of blood T cell repertoires in COVID-19. The overall study: Samples taken during acute and convalescent COVID-19 were collected in the United States, Italy and Spain. Sources were T cells, B-cell-depleted T cells, or PBMCs; the material itself was cDNA or gDNA.

V lost 2 bases and J lost 4, with 15 bases in between. The CDR3 spans 17 residues. CDR1 SNHLY and CDR2 FYNNEI come from the germline V gene. In the source study's methods: Estimation of nucleated cell counts was performed using reference gene primer amplification. Using immunoSEQ multiplex PCR, the repertoire was profiled, and TCRdb retains in-frame clones only, with some absent. The V and J calls and the clone size are those of that table, but D and trimming were determined from the DNA. The data contain approximately 140,000 clones, approximately 83% of them singletons. Only one count was recorded for this clone.

This clonotype was sampled from a man aged 65-85 years with acute or convalescent COVID-19. The source material was peripheral blood. This chain connects TRBV2 to TRBJ1-6, with D perhaps matching TRBD1 (5 bases). The DNA for the CDR3 is TGTGCCAGCAGTGAACCCTCAGGGTCCGCGTATAATTCACCCCTCCACTTT. It translates to CASSEPSGSAYNSPLHF.